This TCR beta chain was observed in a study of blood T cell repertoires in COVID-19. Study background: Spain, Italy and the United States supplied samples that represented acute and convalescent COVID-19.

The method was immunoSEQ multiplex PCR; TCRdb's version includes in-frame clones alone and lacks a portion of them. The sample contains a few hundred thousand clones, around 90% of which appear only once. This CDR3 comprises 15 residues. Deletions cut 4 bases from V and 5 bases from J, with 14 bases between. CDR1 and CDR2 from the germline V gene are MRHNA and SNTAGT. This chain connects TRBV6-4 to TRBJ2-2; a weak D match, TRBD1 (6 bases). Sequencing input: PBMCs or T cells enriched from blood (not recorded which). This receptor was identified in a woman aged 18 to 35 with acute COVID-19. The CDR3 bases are TGTGCCAGCAGTGTGGCAGGGGAGCCGACCGGGGAGCTGTTTTTT. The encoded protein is CASSVAGEPTGELFF.